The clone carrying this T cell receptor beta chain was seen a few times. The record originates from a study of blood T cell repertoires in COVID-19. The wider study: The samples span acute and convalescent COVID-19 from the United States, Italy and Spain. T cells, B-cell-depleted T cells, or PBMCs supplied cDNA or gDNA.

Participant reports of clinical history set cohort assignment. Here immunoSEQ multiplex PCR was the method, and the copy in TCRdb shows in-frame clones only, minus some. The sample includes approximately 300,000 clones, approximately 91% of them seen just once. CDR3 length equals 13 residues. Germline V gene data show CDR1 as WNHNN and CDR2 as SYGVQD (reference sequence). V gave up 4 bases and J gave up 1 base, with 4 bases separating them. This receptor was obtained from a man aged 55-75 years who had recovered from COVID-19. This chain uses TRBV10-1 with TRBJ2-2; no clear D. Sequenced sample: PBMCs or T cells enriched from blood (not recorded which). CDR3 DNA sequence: TGCGCCAGCAGTGGCGGGAACACCGGGGAGCTGTTTTTT. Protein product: CASSGGNTGELFF.